This passage covers 22 T cell receptor beta chains from one sample sequenced in a study of blood T cell repertoires in COVID-19. Assay used: immunoSEQ multiplex PCR; TCRdb lists only in-frame clones, some missing. The sample has under 350,000 clones, around 89% seen once. The sequenced sample was peripheral blood. The receptors were gathered from a man aged 40-49 years with acute or convalescent COVID-19.

This clone was detected only a few times. This chain links TRBV7-8 with TRBJ2-3, with TRBD2 matching 11 bases. This CDR3 spans 20 amino acids. Trimming removed 1 base from V and 0 bases from J; junction bases left unmatched: 12. The germline V gene has CDR1 SGHVS and CDR2 FQNEAQ. The CDR3 DNA reads as TGTGCCAGCAGCTTAGGGATTAGCGGGGGGGCAAGGAGGAGCACAGATACGCAGTATTTT. Its protein product is CASSLGISGGARRSTDTQYF.

The J gene is TRBJ2-1, the V gene TRBV6-5; D is possibly TRBD2 (5 bases). The V end was cut by 8 bases, the J end by 10 bases, with 21 bases between. Germline V gene lookup returns CDR1 MNHEY and CDR2 SVGAGI. The CDR3 runs to 14 residues. CDR3 DNA: TGTGCCAGCTCCGAGGGCGCTTACCCCAAGGAGCAGTTCTTC. The encoded protein is CASSEGAYPKEQFF.

This clone was seen a single time. The rearrangement uses TRBV25-1 and TRBJ1-1; D is uncertain. Germline CDR1 is MGHDK and CDR2 is SYGVNS. V lost 0 bases and J 4 bases, leaving 12 bases between the germline ends. The CDR3 length is 15 residues. The CDR3 DNA reads TGTGCCAGCAGTGAATATAAGATGGGAGGCACTGAAGCTTTCTTT. Protein product: CASSEYKMGGTEAFF.

This chain's CDR3 is CARSDRSYGYTF. The CDR3 coding sequence is TGTGCCAGGTCGGACAGAAGCTATGGCTACACCTTC. The chain carries TRBV2 and TRBJ1-2, with a possible D match to TRBD1 (6 bases). Germline V CDR1 and CDR2: SNHLY, FYNNEI. V lost 9 bases to trimming and J lost 4 bases, with 12 bases between them. This CDR3 is 12 amino acids long. Full variable domain (remainder filled in from reference TRBV2 and TRBJ1-2): EPEVTQTPSHQVTQMGQEVILRCVPISNHLYFYWYRQILGQKVEFLVSFYNNEISEKSEIFDDQFSVERPDGSNFTLKIRSTKLEDSAMYFCARSDRSYGYTFGSGTRLTVV.

This CDR3 is CASSDRTIYRNTIYF. CDR3 coding DNA: TGTGCCAGTAGTGATCGGACTATATATCGAAACACCATATATTTT. The rearrangement joins TRBV19 to TRBJ1-3, with unresolved D. CDR3 length: 15 residues. Looked up from germline, CDR1 is LNHDA and CDR2 is SQIVND (reference sequence). The V end was cut by 5 bases, the J end by 5 bases, with 16 bases between. The full variable domain, rest sourced from reference TRBV19 and TRBJ1-3, is DGGITQSPKYLFRKEGQNVTLSCEQNLNHDAMYWYRQDPGQGLRLIYYSQIVNDFQKGDIAEGYSVSREKKESFPLTVTSAQKNPTAFYLCASSDRTIYRNTIYFGEGSWLTVV.

This rearrangement joins TRBV11-2 to TRBJ2-7; 9 positions match TRBD1. The V gene's germline CDR1 is SGHAT and CDR2 FQNNGV. CDR3 length: 16 amino acids. V shed 1 base, J shed 6 bases, and the junction held 10 bases outside the gene matches. The CDR3 nucleotides are TGTGCCAGCAGCTTAGTGTTCGGGACAGGGAAATTCGAGCAGTACTTC. Protein: CASSLVFGTGKFEQYF.

The chain combines TRBV4-1 with TRBJ1-1; TRBD1 matches 7 bases. J was trimmed by 3 bases and V by 4 bases; bases with no gene match: 11. The CDR3 runs 16 residues. Germline CDR1 and CDR2: MGHRA and YSYEKL. CDR3 sequence: CASSRRTQGVDTEAFF. In nucleotides, the CDR3 is TGCGCCAGCAGCCGACGGACGCAGGGGGTAGACACTGAAGCTTTCTTT.

J is TRBJ2-1 and V is TRBV2; no firm D call. V was trimmed by 8 bases and J by 6 bases, leaving 5 bases between them. Germline lookup yields CDR1 SNHLY and CDR2 FYNNEI. The CDR3 covers 10 residues. This CDR3 reads CASRLNEQFF. The CDR3, as DNA: TGTGCCAGCCGTCTCAATGAGCAGTTCTTC.

The rearrangement links TRBV4-2 to TRBJ2-2, with D perhaps TRBD1 (6 bases). Germline V gives CDR1 LGHNA, CDR2 YNFKEQ. The V and J ends lost 1 base and 6 bases respectively, with 15 bases between them. The CDR3 covers 16 residues. The CDR3 DNA reads TGTGCCAGCAGCCAAGGTTTGACAGGAAGGGCCGGGGAGCTGTTTTTT. Protein: CASSQGLTGRAGELFF.

This sequence joins TRBV15 and TRBJ1-2, with D perhaps TRBD1 (6 bases). Trimming shortened V by 1 base and J by 9 bases, and 24 bases separated the two germline ends. This CDR3 is built from 17 residues. CDR1 LNHNV and CDR2 YYDKDF come from the germline V gene (reference sequence). Here the CDR3 DNA reads TGTGCCACCAGCAGAGCTCCCCTCCAGGGGCTACCTTTTCGCTACACCTTC. Amino acid sequence: CATSRAPLQGLPFRYTF.

The table lists this clone with a few counts. The genes are TRBV6-5 and TRBJ2-2, with TRBD2 matching over 10 bases. The ends lost 11 bases at V and 3 bases at J; junction bases unmatched: 6. This CDR3 has 14 residues. CDR1 and CDR2 (germline): MNHEY, SVGAGI. The CDR3 region is CACTGLADTGELFF. The CDR3 nucleotides read TGTGCCTGTACCGGACTAGCGGACACCGGGGAGCTGTTTTTT.

The chain combines TRBV7-9 with TRBJ2-1, with TRBD2 matching over 10 bases. This CDR3 is built from 16 residues. Germline CDR1 is SEHNR and CDR2 is FQNEAQ (reference sequence). The J segment lost 2 bases and the V segment lost 0 bases, leaving 1 base of the junction unmatched. The CDR3 sequence: CASSLALAGAYNEQFF. CDR3 DNA sequence: TGTGCCAGCAGCTTAGCCCTAGCGGGGGCCTACAATGAGCAGTTCTTC.

This clone occurred once. This rearrangement joins TRBV5-1 to TRBJ2-7; 7 nucleotides line up with TRBD2. The V and J ends lost 2 bases and 2 bases, in that order; junction bases with no gene match: 4. There are 14 residues in the CDR3. Germline V gene lookup returns CDR1 SGHRS and CDR2 YFSETQ. The DNA for the CDR3 is TGCGCCAGCAGCTTCGGGGGGTTAACCTACGAGCAGTACTTC. Translated: CASSFGGLTYEQYF. The full variable domain, with the rest looked up from reference TRBV5-1 and TRBJ2-7, is KAGVTQTPRYLIKTRGQQVTLSCSPISGHRSVSWYQQTPGQGLQFLFEYFSETQRNKGNFPGRFSGRQFSNSRSEMNVSTLELGDSALYLCASSFGGLTYEQYFGPGTRLTVT.

This clone was found once. V is TRBV5-4 and J is TRBJ1-2, with D possibly matching TRBD1 (5 bases). The CDR3 has 13 residues. Trimming removed 4 bases at V and 4 bases at J, with 11 bases between. CDR1 and CDR2 from the germline V gene are SGHNT and YYREEE (reference sequence). The CDR3 region has the DNA TGTGCCAGCAGCCCGGACAAAATCTATGGCTACACCTTC. Translation: CASSPDKIYGYTF.

This chain uses TRBV7-8 with TRBJ1-3; D uncertain. The germline CDR1 and CDR2 sequences are SGHVS and FQNEAQ. The length of the CDR3 is 15 residues. Trimming removed 3 bases at V and 4 bases at J, with 13 bases between. CDR3 coding DNA: TGTGCCAGCAGCTTCCCCCCCGGAGAGGGAAACACCATATATTTT. Amino acids: CASSFPPGEGNTIYF.

The rearrangement links TRBV12-5 to TRBJ2-7; 13 bases match TRBD2. The CDR3 runs to 17 residues. CDR1 and CDR2 (germline): LGHNT, FRNRAP. J was trimmed by 0 bases and V by 1 base; bases with no gene match: 3. CDR3 nucleotides: TGTGCTAGTGGTTTGGGACTAGCGGGGGGTAACTCCTACGAGCAGTACTTC. Protein product: CASGLGLAGGNSYEQYF.

The V gene is TRBV6-6, the J gene TRBJ2-6; TRBD1 matches 7 bases. The junction had 5 bases not matched to a gene; V was cut back by 5 bases and J by 4 bases. Germline loops: CDR1 MNHNY, CDR2 SVGAGI (reference sequence). This CDR3 is 15 amino acids long. The CDR3 nucleotides read TGTGCCAGCAGTCAAGGGACAGCGGGGGCCAACGTCCTGACTTTC. Translation: CASSQGTAGANVLTF.

The rearrangement links TRBV7-9 to TRBJ1-1; weak D call: TRBD1 (6 bases). With 1 base removed from V and 0 bases from J, the gap between germline ends came to 15 bases. CDR1 is SEHNR, CDR2 FQNEAQ, per germline (reference sequence). The CDR3 spans 17 residues. As DNA, the CDR3 is TGTGCCAGCAGCTTAGGTAGGACAGCCGAAATGAACACTGAAGCTTTCTTT. This encodes CASSLGRTAEMNTEAFF.

The chain links TRBV9 to TRBJ1-3, with 7 nucleotides matching TRBD1. After removal of 4 bases from V and 4 bases from J, the junction contained 8 bases not matched to a gene. This CDR3 region has 15 residues. Germline CDR1 and CDR2: SGDLS and YYNGEE. The CDR3 sequence is CASSPRQGAGNTIYF. The DNA of the CDR3 is TGTGCCAGCAGCCCCCGACAGGGAGCGGGAAACACCATATATTTT.

This rearrangement joins TRBV19 to TRBJ1-6; D is undetermined. CDR1 LNHDA and CDR2 SQIVND come from the germline V gene (reference sequence). With 7 bases removed from V and 0 bases from J, the gap between germline ends came to 16 bases. The CDR3 has 17 residues. CDR3 nucleotide sequence: TGTGCCAGTACCAAGTGGGCAGGAAGCTCCTATAATTCACCCCTCCACTTT. Its protein product is CASTKWAGSSYNSPLHF.

The V call is TRBV29-1, the J call TRBJ2-3; no clear D gene. This CDR3 region has 13 residues. Germline loops: CDR1 SQVTM, CDR2 ANQGSEA. V was shortened by 7 bases and J by 0 bases, with 11 bases between the two germline ends. The CDR3 sequence is CSGTPSSTDTQYF. Here the CDR3 DNA reads TGCAGCGGCACACCATCTAGCACAGATACGCAGTATTTT.

V and J are TRBV3-1 (or the pseudogene TRBV3-2) and TRBJ1-2, with D maybe TRBD1 (5 bases). V lost 4 bases and J 7 bases, leaving 13 bases between the germline ends. Germline V gene lookup returns CDR1 LGHDT and CDR2 YNNKEL (reference sequence). The CDR3 is made up of 13 amino acids. In nucleotides, the CDR3 is TGTGCCAGCAGCCTGACGAGGGGAGGTGGCTACACCTTC. It yields the protein CASSLTRGGGYTF.